The 3 T cell receptor beta chains presented below share a single source sample, sequenced in a study of early T cells in non-severe SARS-CoV-2 infection. TCRdb recomputed calls from the 5' RACE reads with MiXCR, one row per CDR3 protein. Altogether about 60,000 distinct CDR3 sequences are present, over 9.5% being singletons, with the ten largest covering around 4.5%. Sequences were obtained from whole blood. These receptors were collected from an adult who was a healthcare worker with PCR-confirmed SARS-CoV-2 infection or an uninfected control (not recorded which).

This chain connects TRBV6-1 to TRBJ2-4; D tentatively fits TRBD1 or TRBD2 (6 bases each). Trimming removed 1 base at V and 3 bases at J, with 10 bases between. The CDR3 covers 15 residues. The germline V gene has CDR1 MNHNS and CDR2 SASEGT. The CDR3 reads CASSEEGGGKNIQYF. The CDR3, as DNA: TGTGCCAGCAGTGAAGAGGGGGGCGGCAAAAACATTCAGTACTTC.

The table lists this clonotype with a few counts. V and J are TRBV20-1 and TRBJ2-3; perhaps TRBD2 as D (5 bases). CDR1 DFQATT and CDR2 SNEGSKA come from the germline V gene (reference sequence). V gave up 0 bases and J gave up 1 base, with 8 bases separating them. The CDR3 is made up of 14 amino acids. CDR3 coding DNA: TGCAGTGCTAGAGATCTGCGGGGCACAGATACGCAGTATTTT. This encodes CSARDLRGTDTQYF.

This clonotype appeared a few times. This CDR3 reads CASSSVAGAGANVLTF. CDR3 sequence (DNA): TGCGCCAGCAGCTCCGTAGCCGGGGCTGGGGCCAACGTCCTGACTTTC. The chain uses TRBV5-1 and TRBJ2-6; TRBD2 might be the D (5 bases). CDR1 SGHRS and CDR2 YFSETQ come from the germline V gene. This CDR3 is built from 16 residues. V lost 3 bases to trimming and J lost 2 bases, with 12 bases between them. Full variable domain (remainder filled in from reference TRBV5-1 and TRBJ2-6): KAGVTQTPRYLIKTRGQQVTLSCSPISGHRSVSWYQQTPGQGLQFLFEYFSETQRNKGNFPGRFSGRQFSNSRSEMNVSTLELGDSALYLCASSSVAGAGANVLTFGAGSRLTVL.